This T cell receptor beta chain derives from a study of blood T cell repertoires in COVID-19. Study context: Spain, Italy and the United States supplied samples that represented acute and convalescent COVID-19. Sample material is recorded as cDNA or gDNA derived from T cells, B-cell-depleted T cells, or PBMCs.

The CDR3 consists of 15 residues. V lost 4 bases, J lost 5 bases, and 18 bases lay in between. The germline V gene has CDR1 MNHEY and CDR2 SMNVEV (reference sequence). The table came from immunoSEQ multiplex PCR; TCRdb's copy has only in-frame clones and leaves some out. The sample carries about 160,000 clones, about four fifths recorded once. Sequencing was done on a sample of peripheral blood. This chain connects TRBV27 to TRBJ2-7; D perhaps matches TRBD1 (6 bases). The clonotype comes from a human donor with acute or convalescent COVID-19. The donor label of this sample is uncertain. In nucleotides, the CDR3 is TGTGCCAGCAGTTCCACAGGGTACACTTCCAACGAGCAGTACTTC. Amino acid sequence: CASSSTGYTSNEQYF.